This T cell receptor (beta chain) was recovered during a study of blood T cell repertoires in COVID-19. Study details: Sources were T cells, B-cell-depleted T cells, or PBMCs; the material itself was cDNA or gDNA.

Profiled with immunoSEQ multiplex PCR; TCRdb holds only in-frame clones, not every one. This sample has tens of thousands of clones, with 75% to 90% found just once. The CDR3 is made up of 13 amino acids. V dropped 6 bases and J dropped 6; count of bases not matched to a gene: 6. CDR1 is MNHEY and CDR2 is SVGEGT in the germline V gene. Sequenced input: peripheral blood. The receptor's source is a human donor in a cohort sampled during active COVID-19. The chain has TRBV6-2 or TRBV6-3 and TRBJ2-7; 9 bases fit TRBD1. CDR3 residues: CASSQDRGGEQYF. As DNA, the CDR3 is TGTGCCAGCAGCCAGGACAGGGGAGGCGAGCAGTACTTC.